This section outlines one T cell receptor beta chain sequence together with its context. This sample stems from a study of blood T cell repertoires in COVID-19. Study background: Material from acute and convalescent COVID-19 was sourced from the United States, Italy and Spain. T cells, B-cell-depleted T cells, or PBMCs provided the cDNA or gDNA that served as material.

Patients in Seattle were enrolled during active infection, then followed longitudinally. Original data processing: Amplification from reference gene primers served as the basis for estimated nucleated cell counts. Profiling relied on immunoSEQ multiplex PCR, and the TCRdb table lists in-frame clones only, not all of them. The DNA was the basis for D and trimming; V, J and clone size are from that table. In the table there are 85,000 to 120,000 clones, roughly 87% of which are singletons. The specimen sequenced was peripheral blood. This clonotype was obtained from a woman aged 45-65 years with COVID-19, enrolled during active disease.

This chain's CDR3 is CASSRDYGETQYF. The DNA for the CDR3 is TGTGCCAGCAGCCGGGACTACGGGGAGACCCAGTACTTC. The rearrangement uses TRBV6-5 and TRBJ2-5; 7 bases are a match to TRBD2. This CDR3 is 13 amino acids long. Trimming cost V 6 bases and J 5 bases; bases outside gene matches: 6. The germline CDR1 and CDR2 sequences are MNHEY and SVGAGI.